One and the same sample provided the 26 T cell receptor beta chains below, sequenced in a study of blood T cell repertoires in COVID-19. Method: immunoSEQ multiplex PCR; TCRdb's copy keeps in-frame clones and lacks some. The table shows about 250,000 clones, with around 88% occurring only once. Input material: peripheral blood. These receptors were collected from a woman aged 25-40 years with COVID-19, enrolled during active disease.

The gene calls are TRBV30 and TRBJ2-7; TRBD1 aligns across 9 bases. J lost 6 bases, V lost 0 bases, and 9 bases had no gene match. The CDR3 has 15 amino acids. The germline CDR1 and CDR2 sequences are GTSNPN and SVGIG (reference sequence). CDR3: CAWSVIRDRVREQYF. CDR3 nucleotides: TGTGCCTGGAGTGTAATTCGGGACAGGGTACGCGAGCAGTACTTC. The full variable domain, with the rest looked up from reference TRBV30 and TRBJ2-7, is SQTIHQWPATLVQPVGSPLSLECTVEGTSNPNLYWYRQAAGRGLQLLFYSVGIGQISSEVPQNLSASRPQDRQFILSSKKLLLSDSGFYLCAWSVIRDRVREQYFGPGTRLTVT.

V usage is TRBV24-1 and J usage is TRBJ2-6; 8 bases match TRBD1. In germline, CDR1 is KGHDR, CDR2 SFDVKD. The CDR3 runs to 17 residues. The ends lost 5 bases at V and 4 bases at J; junction bases unmatched: 9. Here the CDR3 DNA reads TGTGCCACCAGTGTAGGGGCAGGGGGCCCCGGGGCCAACGTCCTGACTTTC. Residues: CATSVGAGGPGANVLTF.

This rearrangement joins TRBV11-3 to TRBJ2-1; 7 nucleotides agree with TRBD1. The CDR3 totals 16 residues. Germline CDR1 and CDR2: SGHNT and YENEEA. V gave up 7 bases and J gave up 8 bases; unmatched junction bases: 17. CDR3 in DNA: TGTGCCAGCACCGACGGTACTCGGGACAGTGTTCATGAGCAGTTCTTC. It specifies CASTDGTRDSVHEQFF.

This clone was counted a few times. The genes are TRBV5-4 and TRBJ1-2; D possibly corresponds to TRBD1 (5 bases). The CDR3 spans 13 residues. CDR1 is SGHNT and CDR2 is YYREEE in the germline V gene (reference sequence). Between the trimmed V and J ends, which lost 2 bases and 4 bases, there was a span of 9 bases. The CDR3 DNA reads TGTGCCAGCAGCTTTACAGGAGTCTATGGCTACACCTTC. Its translation: CASSFTGVYGYTF.

This clone is a singleton in its sample. The chain is built from TRBV28 and TRBJ1-5; D unresolved. Between the trimmed V and J ends, which lost 5 bases and 7 bases, there was a span of 12 bases. This CDR3 spans 13 amino acids. Germline CDR1 MDHEN, CDR2 SYDVKM. For the CDR3, the DNA is TGTGCCAGCAGTGGAGTTTTTGGACAGCCCCAGCATTTT. Its translation is CASSGVFGQPQHF.

The J gene is TRBJ2-7, the V gene TRBV11-3, with D possibly TRBD1 on 5 matching bases. CDR1 is SGHNT and CDR2 is YENEEA in the germline V gene. The CDR3 is 14 amino acids. V was shortened by 1 base and J by 5 bases, with 12 bases between the two germline ends. The CDR3 DNA reads TGTGCCAGCAGCTTAGTGGCAGGGTCGGACGAGCAGTACTTC. Protein sequence: CASSLVAGSDEQYF.

The chain is built from TRBV19 and TRBJ1-2, with TRBD1 identical over 9 bases. The CDR3 consists of 14 residues. The ends lost 8 bases at V and 3 bases at J; junction bases unmatched: 7. Germline CDR1 and CDR2: LNHDA and SQIVND (reference sequence). CDR3 sequence reads: CASQQGAPYYGYTF. Written as DNA, the CDR3 is TGTGCCAGTCAACAGGGGGCCCCCTACTATGGCTACACCTTC.

CDR3 bases: TGTGCCAGTAGTATTACAGGGAATCAGCCCCAGCATTTT. Translated: CASSITGNQPQHF. The chain combines TRBV19 with TRBJ1-5; D possibly corresponds to TRBD1 (6 bases). The V gene's germline CDR1 is LNHDA and CDR2 SQIVND (reference sequence). V dropped 3 bases and J dropped 4 bases, with 7 bases sitting between them. The CDR3 spans 13 residues.

The CDR3 protein is CASSPGSAGSYEQYV. The CDR3 DNA reads TGTGCCAGCAGCCCGGGGTCGGCTGGTTCCTACGAGCAGTACGTC. The chain is built from TRBV7-9 and TRBJ2-7, with D possibly matching TRBD2 (5 bases). Germline V gene data show CDR1 as SEHNR and CDR2 as FQNEAQ (reference sequence). Trimming took off 5 bases at V and 1 base at J, with 15 bases between the two ends. The CDR3 spans 15 residues.

CDR3 region: CASSQDSLATGELFF. CDR3 nucleotides: TGCGCCAGCAGCCAAGATTCTTTGGCGACTGGGGAGCTGTTTTTT. This chain uses TRBV4-3 with TRBJ2-2; D is uncertain. V was pared by 0 bases and J by 8 bases, with 13 bases between. The CDR3 has 15 residues. The germline CDR1 and CDR2 sequences are LGHNA and YSLEER.

This clone was counted only a few times. This chain connects TRBV3-1 (or the pseudogene TRBV3-2) to TRBJ2-7, with TRBD2 as a possible D gene (7 bases). The CDR3 is 14 residues long. Deletions cut 5 bases from V and 9 bases from J, with 20 bases between. CDR1 is LGHDT, CDR2 YNNKEL, per germline (reference sequence). For the CDR3, the DNA is TGTGCCAGCAGCTCCGGACTAGGGGGTTTTGCGCAGTACTTC. Amino acids: CASSSGLGGFAQYF.

This chain joins TRBV6-5 and TRBJ2-7; TRBD1 matches at 9 bases. V lost 7 bases and J lost 6; bases outside the gene matches: 10. The CDR3 is made up of 14 amino acids. The germline gives CDR1 MNHEY, CDR2 SVGAGI. CDR3 loop: CASKSRDREGEQYF. The CDR3 region has the DNA TGTGCCAGCAAGTCCCGGGACAGGGAAGGCGAGCAGTACTTC.

This clone has a handful of counts. The chain recombines TRBV4-3 with TRBJ1-5; D is uncertain. V was cut by 2 bases and J by 4 bases, with 6 bases left in between. This CDR3 is built from 13 residues. Germline V gene sequence: CDR1 LGHNA, CDR2 YSLEER. The CDR3 region is CASSQWANQPQHF. In DNA form, the CDR3 reads TGCGCCAGCAGCCAATGGGCAAATCAGCCCCAGCATTTT.

V usage is TRBV7-9 and J usage is TRBJ1-3; TRBD1 might be the D (6 bases). The V and J ends lost 1 base and 4 bases respectively, with 8 bases between them. The CDR3 is 14 amino acids. CDR1 and CDR2 (germline): SEHNR, FQNEAQ (reference sequence). In DNA form, the CDR3 reads TGTGCCAGCAGCTTAGGGACAGCCGGAAACACCATATATTTT. Its translation: CASSLGTAGNTIYF.

This sequence joins TRBV2 and TRBJ2-1; D remains ambiguous. Trimming stripped 2 bases from V and 1 base from J, with 12 bases between. CDR1 is SNHLY and CDR2 is FYNNEI in the germline V gene. The CDR3 covers 16 residues. CDR3 protein: CASSERLITSYNEQFF. The DNA of the CDR3 is TGTGCCAGCAGTGAACGGTTAATTACTTCCTACAATGAGCAGTTCTTC.

The CDR3 DNA reads TGTGCCAGCAGCAGCCTGGACAGGATTCGGCGTGGCTACACCTTC. Translated, it gives CASSSLDRIRRGYTF. V gene TRBV27 combines with J gene TRBJ1-2, with 7 nucleotides matching TRBD1. From germline, CDR1 is MNHEY and CDR2 SMNVEV (reference sequence). The CDR3 is 15 amino acids. J lost 7 bases, V lost 6 bases, and 14 bases had no gene match.

The V call is TRBV7-2, the J call TRBJ2-3; D ambiguous. This CDR3 contains 15 residues. Germline V gene sequence: CDR1 SGHTA, CDR2 FQGNSA. V lost 2 bases and J 0 bases, leaving 9 bases between the germline ends. The CDR3 nucleotides read TGTGCCAGCAGCTTACAATTTGAGAGCACAGATACGCAGTATTTT. Amino acids: CASSLQFESTDTQYF.

The sample holds a few counts of this clone. The chain joins TRBV5-1 to TRBJ1-2; no clear D gene. With 0 bases removed from V and 6 bases from J, the gap between germline ends came to 12 bases. This CDR3 region has 14 residues. The germline CDR1 and CDR2 sequences are SGHRS and YFSETQ. DNA for the CDR3: TGCGCCAGCAGCTTGGTGGGAGGGCGAGATGGCTACACCTTC. Its protein product is CASSLVGGRDGYTF.

J is TRBJ2-5 and V is TRBV11-3; 9 bases agree with TRBD2. Looked up from germline, CDR1 is SGHNT and CDR2 is YENEEA. The CDR3 is 17 residues long. V was clipped by 6 bases and J by 1 base; unmatched bases: 12. The CDR3 nucleotides read TGTGCCAGCAGTTCCGGGAGCGGGAGGAAAGCCCAAGAGACCCAGTACTTC. It codes for CASSSGSGRKAQETQYF.

This rearrangement joins TRBV27 to TRBJ2-3; 12 bases agree with TRBD1. The CDR3 extends over 16 amino acids. V lost 5 bases to trimming and J lost 0 bases; unmatched junction nucleotides: 3. CDR1 and CDR2 (germline): MNHEY, SMNVEV (reference sequence). Here the CDR3 DNA reads TGTGCCAGCAGTCTGGGACAGGGGGCAAGCACAGATACGCAGTATTTT. Protein product: CASSLGQGASTDTQYF.

The CDR3 sequence: CASSPPLEKRGITDTQYF. CDR3 bases: TGTGCCAGCTCACCACCCTTGGAAAAGCGGGGCATCACAGATACGCAGTATTTT. The J gene is TRBJ2-3, the V gene TRBV18; 7 nucleotides line up with TRBD2. CDR3 size: 18 residues. CDR1 and CDR2 from the germline V gene are KGHSH and LQKENI. The ends lost 0 bases at V and 2 bases at J; junction bases unmatched: 11.

The chain uses TRBV28 and TRBJ1-1; D not resolved. CDR1 is MDHEN and CDR2 is SYDVKM in the germline V gene. The CDR3 totals 12 residues. V shed 3 bases and J shed 10 bases, with 12 bases lying between them. CDR3 region: CASSLRAVGAFF. CDR3 bases: TGTGCCAGCAGTTTGAGGGCAGTGGGAGCTTTCTTT.

This chain links TRBV4-2 with TRBJ2-3, with D possibly being TRBD1 (6 bases). Trimming took 1 base from V and 4 from J, leaving 18 bases between them. Germline V gene sequence: CDR1 LGHNA, CDR2 YNFKEQ. This CDR3 has 17 residues. The CDR3 DNA follows: TGTGCCAGCAGCCAAGTAAGGCAGGGGATGGTTCCAGATACGCAGTATTTT. Its translation: CASSQVRQGMVPDTQYF.

The gene calls are TRBV19 and TRBJ2-2; possibly TRBD2 for D (5 bases). Germline V gives CDR1 LNHDA, CDR2 SQIVND (reference sequence). The CDR3 is 16 residues long. V gave up 5 bases and J gave up 6 bases, with 19 bases separating them. The CDR3 here is CASSPTQLVSAGELFF. The CDR3, as DNA: TGTGCCAGTAGTCCCACCCAACTAGTTTCGGCCGGGGAGCTGTTTTTT.

The V call is TRBV29-1, the J call TRBJ2-7; D possibly corresponds to TRBD1 (6 bases). Per germline, CDR1 SQVTM and CDR2 ANQGSEA. The germline V and J ends were trimmed by 1 base and 6 bases, with 10 bases remaining between them. The length of the CDR3 is 12 residues. The CDR3 spells CSVEVSRGEQYV. The CDR3 DNA is TGCAGCGTTGAAGTAAGCAGGGGCGAGCAGTACGTC.

The chain carries TRBV7-9 and TRBJ2-3, with D uncertain. This CDR3 has 14 residues. Germline V lookup: CDR1 SEHNR, CDR2 FQNEAQ (reference sequence). Trimming stripped 2 bases from V and 2 bases from J, with 8 bases between. The DNA for the CDR3 is TGTGCCAGCAGCTTACTAGAGTTCACAGATACGCAGTATTTT. Its protein is CASSLLEFTDTQYF.